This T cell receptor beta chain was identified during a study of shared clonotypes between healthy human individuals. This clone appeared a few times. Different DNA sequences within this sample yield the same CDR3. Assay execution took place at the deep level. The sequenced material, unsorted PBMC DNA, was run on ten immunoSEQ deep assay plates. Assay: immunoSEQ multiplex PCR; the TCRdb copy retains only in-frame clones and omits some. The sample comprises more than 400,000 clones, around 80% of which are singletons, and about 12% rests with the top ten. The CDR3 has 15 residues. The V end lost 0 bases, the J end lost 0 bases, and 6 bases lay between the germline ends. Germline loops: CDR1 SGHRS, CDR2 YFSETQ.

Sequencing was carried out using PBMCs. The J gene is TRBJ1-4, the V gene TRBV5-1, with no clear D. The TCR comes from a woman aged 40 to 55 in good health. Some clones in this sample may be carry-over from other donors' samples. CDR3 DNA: TGCGCCAGCAGCTTGGGTACGACAACTAATGAAAAACTGTTTTTT. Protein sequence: CASSLGTTTNEKLFF.